This T cell receptor (beta chain) was captured by sequencing in a study of blood T cells in healthy people across ages. For the second PCR, which ran for roughly 6 to 11 cycles, a sample-barcoded 5' primer and a J-beta primer mix were used. Each cDNA molecule was tagged by a template-switch adaptor with 12 random nucleotides. TCRdb recomputed calls from the 5' RACE reads with MiXCR, one row per CDR3 protein. The table lists 980,000 or so distinct CDR3 sequences, about 48% of them singletons. Germline CDR1 is SEHNR and CDR2 is FQNEAQ (reference sequence). V was trimmed by 0 bases and J by 13 bases, leaving 10 bases between them. This CDR3 is 12 amino acids long.

The sequence was obtained from a man younger than 45 in good health. J is TRBJ2-4 and V is TRBV7-9, with D tentatively TRBD2 (6 bases). Sequenced input: blood. The CDR3 spells CASSLAQSGQYF. CDR3 coding DNA: TGTGCCAGCAGCTTAGCGCAGAGCGGGCAGTACTTC.